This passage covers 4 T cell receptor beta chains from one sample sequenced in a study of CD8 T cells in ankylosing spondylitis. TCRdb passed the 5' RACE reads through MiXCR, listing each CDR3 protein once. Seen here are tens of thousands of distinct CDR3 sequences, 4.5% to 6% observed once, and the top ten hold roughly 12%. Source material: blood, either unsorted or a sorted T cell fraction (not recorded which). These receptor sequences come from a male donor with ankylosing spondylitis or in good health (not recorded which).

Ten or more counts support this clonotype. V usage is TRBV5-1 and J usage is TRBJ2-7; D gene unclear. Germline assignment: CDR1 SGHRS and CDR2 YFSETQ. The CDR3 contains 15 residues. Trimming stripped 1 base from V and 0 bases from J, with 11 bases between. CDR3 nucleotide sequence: TGCGCCAGCAGCTTGAGCCAGGCGCCCTCCTACGAGCAGTACTTC. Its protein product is CASSLSQAPSYEQYF.

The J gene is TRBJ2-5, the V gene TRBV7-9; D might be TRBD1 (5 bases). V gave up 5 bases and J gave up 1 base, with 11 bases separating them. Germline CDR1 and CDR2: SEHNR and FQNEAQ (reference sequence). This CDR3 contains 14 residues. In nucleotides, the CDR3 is TGTGCCAGCAGCCGCGGACAAGGCCAAGAGACCCAGTACTTC. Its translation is CASSRGQGQETQYF.

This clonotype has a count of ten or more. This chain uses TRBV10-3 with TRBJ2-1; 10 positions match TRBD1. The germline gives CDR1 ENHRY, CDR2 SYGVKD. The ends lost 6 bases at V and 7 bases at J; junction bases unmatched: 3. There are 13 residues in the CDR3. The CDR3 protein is CAISRTGGNEQFF. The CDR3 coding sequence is TGTGCCATCAGCCGGACAGGGGGGAATGAGCAGTTCTTC.

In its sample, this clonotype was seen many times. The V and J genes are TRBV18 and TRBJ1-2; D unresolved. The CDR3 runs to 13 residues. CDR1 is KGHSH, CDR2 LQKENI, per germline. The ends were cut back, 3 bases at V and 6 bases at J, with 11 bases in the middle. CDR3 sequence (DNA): TGTGCCAGCTCACCGACGGACGCTCATGGCTACACCTTC. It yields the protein CASSPTDAHGYTF.